These T cell receptor beta chains were read from a single sample in a study of cytomegalovirus exposure and HLA in healthy donors. Profiled with immunoSEQ multiplex PCR; TCRdb holds only in-frame clones, not every one. The table lists approximately 190,000 clones, roughly four fifths of them singletons. Sample: PBMCs. These receptors came from a woman aged 45-65 years in good health and CMV-seropositive. CDR3s include the opening cysteine and the closing phenylalanine or tryptophan. The order of the fields is clone size, D gene, J gene, V gene, CDR3 DNA, CDR3 protein. D genes are given only for firm matches. Clone sizes are given selectively: once, few, many, or a class where the clone is expanded.

clone_size: .
d_call: .
j_call: TRBJ1-6
v_call: TRBV15
cdr3_nt: TGTGCCACCAGCAGAGAGCAGGGAGGGAGCTCCTATAATTCACCCCTCCACTTT
cdr3_aa: CATSREQGGSSYNSPLHF

clone_size: once
d_call: .
j_call: TRBJ1-5
v_call: TRBV6-1
cdr3_nt: TGTGCCAGCGTGAACACAGACAGAAATCAGCCCCAGCATTTT
cdr3_aa: CASVNTDRNQPQHF

clone_size: .
d_call: TRBD1
j_call: TRBJ1-4
v_call: TRBV10-3
cdr3_nt: TGTGCCATCAGTGAGTCGCAGGGGGCAGGAGAAAAACTGTTTTTT
cdr3_aa: CAISESQGAGEKLFF

clone_size: .
d_call: .
j_call: TRBJ2-5
v_call: TRBV7-2
cdr3_nt: TGTGCCAGCACCAAGACTAGTCCCTCCCAGGAGACCCAGTACTTC
cdr3_aa: CASTKTSPSQETQYF

clone_size: once
d_call: TRBD1
j_call: TRBJ1-2
v_call: TRBV7-2
cdr3_nt: TGTGCCAGCAGCTTTCAACAGGGGGCCGCCTATGGCTACACCTTC
cdr3_aa: CASSFQQGAAYGYTF

clone_size: .
d_call: TRBD2
j_call: TRBJ2-5
v_call: TRBV7-9
cdr3_nt: TGTGCCAGCAGCTCCTATAGCGGGGGGGAGACCCAGTACTTC
cdr3_aa: CASSSYSGGETQYF

clone_size: once
d_call: .
j_call: TRBJ2-7
v_call: TRBV28
cdr3_nt: TGTGCCAGCAGTTTAATAACTAGCTTCTCCTACGAGCAGTACTTC
cdr3_aa: CASSLITSFSYEQYF

clone_size: few
d_call: TRBD2
j_call: TRBJ2-1
v_call: TRBV7-9
cdr3_nt: TGTGCCAGCAGCTTAGATCGTCTAGCGGGAGAATATGAGCAGTTCTTC
cdr3_aa: CASSLDRLAGEYEQFF

clone_size: .
d_call: TRBD2
j_call: TRBJ2-7
v_call: TRBV6-5
cdr3_nt: TGTGCCAGCAGTTACTCGACTAGCGGGAGGGCCGAGCAGTACTTC
cdr3_aa: CASSYSTSGRAEQYF

clone_size: .
d_call: TRBD2
j_call: TRBJ2-7
v_call: TRBV28
cdr3_nt: TGTGCCAGCAGACCAACTAGCGGGGGTATCAACGAGCAGTACTTC
cdr3_aa: CASRPTSGGINEQYF

clone_size: .
d_call: .
j_call: TRBJ2-2
v_call: TRBV7-8
cdr3_nt: TGTGCCAGCAGCTTGGGGCTCCCCGGGGAGCTGTTTTTT
cdr3_aa: CASSLGLPGELFF

clone_size: .
d_call: TRBD1
j_call: TRBJ1-6
v_call: TRBV7-2
cdr3_nt: TGTGCCAGCAGCGCGGACAGGGCTCACTCACCCCTCCACTTT
cdr3_aa: CASSADRAHSPLHF

clone_size: .
d_call: .
j_call: TRBJ2-7
v_call: TRBV5-6
cdr3_nt: TGTGCCAGCAGCTGGAGGGACGGGAAATACGAGCAGTACTTC
cdr3_aa: CASSWRDGKYEQYF

clone_size: .
d_call: .
j_call: TRBJ2-1
v_call: TRBV21-1
cdr3_nt: TGTGCCAGCAGCATCCGGGACAGGATAAGGGGGGCCTACAATGAGCAGTTCTTC
cdr3_aa: CASSIRDRIRGAYNEQFF

clone_size: .
d_call: TRBD1
j_call: TRBJ1-6
v_call: TRBV4-2
cdr3_nt: TGTGCCAGCAGCCAAGGGGGGACAGATAATTCACCCCTCCACTTT
cdr3_aa: CASSQGGTDNSPLHF

clone_size: .
d_call: .
j_call: TRBJ2-1
v_call: TRBV21-1
cdr3_nt: TGTGCCAGCAGCAAAGGCGAGGCTAGCGGCACCAATGAGCAGTTCTTC
cdr3_aa: CASSKGEASGTNEQFF

clone_size: .
d_call: TRBD2
j_call: TRBJ2-7
v_call: TRBV7-9
cdr3_nt: TGTTCCAGCACCTCGGGACTAGCGGGAGGGTACGAGCAGTACTTC
cdr3_aa: CSSTSGLAGGYEQYF

clone_size: few
d_call: TRBD1
j_call: TRBJ1-4
v_call: TRBV5-4
cdr3_nt: TGTGCCACCGGGACAGGGAACGAAAAACTGTTTTTT
cdr3_aa: CATGTGNEKLFF

clone_size: .
d_call: .
j_call: TRBJ2-2
v_call: TRBV27
cdr3_nt: TGTGCCAGCAGTTCACCCCTGAGGACCGGGGAGCTGTTTTTT
cdr3_aa: CASSSPLRTGELFF

clone_size: .
d_call: TRBD1
j_call: TRBJ1-1
v_call: TRBV6-1
cdr3_nt: TGTGCCAGCAGTTGGACAGGGCAAACTGAAGCTTTCTTT
cdr3_aa: CASSWTGQTEAFF

clone_size: .
d_call: .
j_call: TRBJ2-4
v_call: TRBV5-1
cdr3_nt: TGCGCCAGCAGCTTGAACGGGGTAGACATTCAGTACTTC
cdr3_aa: CASSLNGVDIQYF

clone_size: .
d_call: TRBD2
j_call: TRBJ2-1
v_call: TRBV19
cdr3_nt: TGTGCCAGTACCCCAACCGGGACTAGCGGCTACAATGAGCAGTTCTTC
cdr3_aa: CASTPTGTSGYNEQFF

clone_size: .
d_call: .
j_call: TRBJ2-2
v_call: TRBV5-4
cdr3_nt: TGTGCCAGCAGCTTGGTGGCCCACACCGGGGAGCTGTTTTTT
cdr3_aa: CASSLVAHTGELFF

clone_size: .
d_call: .
j_call: TRBJ2-5
v_call: TRBV7-9
cdr3_nt: TGTGCCAGCAGCTTACCCAGGGAAGTCCTGGGCATGGAGACCCAGTACTTC
cdr3_aa: CASSLPREVLGMETQYF

clone_size: once
d_call: TRBD1
j_call: TRBJ2-4
v_call: TRBV30
cdr3_nt: TGTGCCATGTCAGGGGGCGGCAAAAACATTCAGTACTTC
cdr3_aa: CAMSGGGKNIQYF

clone_size: .
d_call: .
j_call: TRBJ2-6
v_call: TRBV19
cdr3_nt: TGTGCTAGTAGTATTCCGGGTTCTCTTTCTGGGGCCAACGTCCTGACTTTC
cdr3_aa: CASSIPGSLSGANVLTF

clone_size: few
d_call: .
j_call: TRBJ1-6
v_call: TRBV5-1
cdr3_nt: TGCGCCAGCCGGAGGTCGGGAGCAGGATCACCCCTCCACTTT
cdr3_aa: CASRRSGAGSPLHF

clone_size: .
d_call: TRBD2
j_call: TRBJ2-1
v_call: TRBV11-1
cdr3_nt: TGTGCCAGCAAGGGACTAGCGGGAGGAAATAATGCCTACAATGAGCAGTTCTTC
cdr3_aa: CASKGLAGGNNAYNEQFF

clone_size: few
d_call: .
j_call: TRBJ2-6
v_call: TRBV19
cdr3_nt: TGTGCCAGTACCAAAGGGGGGGCTGGGGCCAACGTCCTGACTTTC
cdr3_aa: CASTKGGAGANVLTF

clone_size: .
d_call: .
j_call: TRBJ1-3
v_call: TRBV4-1
cdr3_nt: TGCGCCAGCAGCCGGGCAGTGGCCGACAGATCCTCTGGAAACACCATATATTTT
cdr3_aa: CASSRAVADRSSGNTIYF

clone_size: once
d_call: .
j_call: TRBJ2-7
v_call: TRBV30
cdr3_nt: TGTGCCTGGAGTAGGACAGCAACCTACGAGCAGTACTTC
cdr3_aa: CAWSRTATYEQYF

clone_size: .
d_call: .
j_call: TRBJ1-2
v_call: TRBV28
cdr3_nt: TGTGCCAGCAGTTCTCTTCACCCACAGGGCCATGGCTACACCTTC
cdr3_aa: CASSSLHPQGHGYTF

clone_size: .
d_call: TRBD1
j_call: TRBJ2-7
v_call: TRBV7-6
cdr3_nt: TGTGCCAGCAGTCTCGGGACAGGGTTCTACGAGCAGTATTTC
cdr3_aa: CASSLGTGFYEQYF

clone_size: .
d_call: TRBD1
j_call: TRBJ2-7
v_call: TRBV28
cdr3_nt: TGTGCCAGCAGTTTACAACAGGGGAGAATCGAGCAGTACTTC
cdr3_aa: CASSLQQGRIEQYF

clone_size: .
d_call: .
j_call: TRBJ1-1
v_call: TRBV28
cdr3_nt: TGTGCCAGCCGTAGGGGATCCCGGGGGGGCACTGAAGCTTTCTTT
cdr3_aa: CASRRGSRGGTEAFF

clone_size: once
d_call: TRBD1
j_call: TRBJ1-2
v_call: TRBV11-2
cdr3_nt: TGTGCCAGCAGCGTGCGGACAGGGTCAGATGGCTACACCTTC
cdr3_aa: CASSVRTGSDGYTF

clone_size: .
d_call: .
j_call: TRBJ2-7
v_call: TRBV28
cdr3_nt: TGTGCCAGCAGTTTTCCGCCCAATGAGGGTGGGAGGGAGCAGTACTTC
cdr3_aa: CASSFPPNEGGREQYF

clone_size: .
d_call: .
j_call: TRBJ2-1
v_call: TRBV10-3
cdr3_nt: TGTGCCATCAGTGACGGCGGAAGCTCCTACAATGAGCAGTTCTTC
cdr3_aa: CAISDGGSSYNEQFF

clone_size: .
d_call: .
j_call: TRBJ2-7
v_call: TRBV13
cdr3_nt: TGTGCCAGCAGCTTTGACGGGAGAGGCTACGAGCAGTACTTC
cdr3_aa: CASSFDGRGYEQYF

clone_size: .
d_call: .
j_call: TRBJ1-5
v_call: TRBV19
cdr3_nt: TGTGCCAGTAGTATAGCTGACAGTAGCAATCAGCCCCAGCATTTT
cdr3_aa: CASSIADSSNQPQHF

clone_size: .
d_call: .
j_call: TRBJ1-1
v_call: TRBV30
cdr3_nt: TGTGCCTGGAGTGTACGGTTCGCCACTGAAGCTTTCTTT
cdr3_aa: CAWSVRFATEAFF

clone_size: few
d_call: TRBD1
j_call: TRBJ1-5
v_call: TRBV6-5
cdr3_nt: TGTGCCAGCAGTTACGGACAGGGGAATCAGCCCCAGCATTTT
cdr3_aa: CASSYGQGNQPQHF

clone_size: .
d_call: .
j_call: TRBJ1-2
v_call: TRBV28
cdr3_nt: TGTGCCATCCTAGGGGAACCTCTTAACTATGGCTACACCTTC
cdr3_aa: CAILGEPLNYGYTF

clone_size: .
d_call: TRBD2
j_call: TRBJ2-2
v_call: TRBV10-2
cdr3_nt: TGCGCCAGCAGCCCCGGGACTAGCGGGAGGACCGGGGAGCTGTTTTTT
cdr3_aa: CASSPGTSGRTGELFF

clone_size: .
d_call: .
j_call: TRBJ2-1
v_call: TRBV2
cdr3_nt: TGTGCCAGCAGTGATCTAGGGGACAATGAGCAGTTCTTC
cdr3_aa: CASSDLGDNEQFF

clone_size: few
d_call: TRBD1
j_call: TRBJ1-1
v_call: TRBV2
cdr3_nt: TGTGCCAGCAGTGAAACAGGGGAGAACACTGAAGCTTTCTTT
cdr3_aa: CASSETGENTEAFF

clone_size: .
d_call: .
j_call: TRBJ2-7
v_call: TRBV7-2
cdr3_nt: TGTGCCAGCAGCCCCCCCGGTCTTAACTCCTACGAGCAGTACTTC
cdr3_aa: CASSPPGLNSYEQYF

clone_size: .
d_call: TRBD1
j_call: TRBJ1-4
v_call: TRBV7-9
cdr3_nt: TGTTCCAGCAGCCTCGTTCGACAGGGGTATAATGAAAAACTGTTTTTT
cdr3_aa: CSSSLVRQGYNEKLFF

clone_size: .
d_call: TRBD2
j_call: TRBJ2-6
v_call: TRBV4-1
cdr3_nt: TGCGCCAGCAGCCACCCGACGGGGGGGCCCAGCTCTGGGGCCAACGTCCTGACTTTC
cdr3_aa: CASSHPTGGPSSGANVLTF

clone_size: .
d_call: .
j_call: TRBJ2-7
v_call: TRBV10-3
cdr3_nt: TGTGCCATCAGTGACGGTTCCTACGAGCAGTACTTC
cdr3_aa: CAISDGSYEQYF